This is a list of T cell receptor beta chains from one sample in a study of pediatric ulcerative colitis. The assay was immunoSEQ multiplex PCR, and TCRdb's table has in-frame clones only and misses some. The sample lists more than 50,000 clones, 85% to 90% occurring once. The sample taken for sequencing was blood. Source of these receptors: a boy younger than 18 who was a control in a study of pediatric ulcerative colitis. Both conserved end residues are part of each CDR3. D genes are given only for firm matches. Clone size is not always given. Where it is, it says once, few, many or a class for expanded clones.

J gene | V gene | clone size | D gene | CDR3 protein | CDR3 DNA
TRBJ2-4 | TRBV14 | . | . | CASSQHNLDIQYF | TGTGCCAGCAGCCAGCACAATTTGGACATTCAGTACTTC
TRBJ1-3 | TRBV6-6 | once | . | CATRQGLSGNTIYF | TGTGCCACCCGGCAGGGCCTCTCTGGAAACACCATATATTTT
TRBJ2-1 | TRBV6-5 | . | . | CASIDGGFGEQFF | TGTGCCAGCATCGACGGAGGGTTTGGGGAGCAGTTCTTC
TRBJ2-1 | TRBV7-8 | . | . | CASSLAVGPYNEQFF | TGTGCCAGCAGCTTAGCGGTAGGACCTTACAATGAGCAGTTCTTC
TRBJ1-1 | TRBV19 | . | . | CASNLMRGTEAFF | TGTGCCAGTAACCTCATGAGGGGAACTGAAGCTTTCTTT
TRBJ1-4 | TRBV5-1 | once | TRBD1 | CASSPPGQHEKLFF | TGCGCCAGCAGCCCACCGGGACAGCATGAAAAACTGTTTTTT
TRBJ2-7 | TRBV19 | . | TRBD2 | CASSPWGGSYEQYF | TGTGCCAGTAGTCCTTGGGGAGGGAGCTACGAGCAGTACTTC
TRBJ2-2 | TRBV6-4 | . | TRBD1 | CASSDSMTGAGELFF | TGTGCCAGCAGTGACTCGATGACAGGGGCCGGGGAGCTGTTTTTT
TRBJ2-1 | TRBV28 | . | TRBD1 | CASSLDRAYNEQFF | TGTGCCAGCAGTTTGGACAGGGCTTACAATGAGCAGTTCTTC
TRBJ2-7 | TRBV29-1 | . | TRBD2 | CSVGTSDLNEQYF | TGCAGCGTAGGGACTAGCGATCTAAACGAGCAGTACTTC
TRBJ2-5 | TRBV6-5 | . | . | CASSPPGAETQYF | TGTGCCAGCAGTCCCCCAGGGGCAGAGACCCAGTACTTC
TRBJ2-1 | TRBV6-5 | . | TRBD1 | CASSYSGQLYNEQFF | TGTGCCAGCAGTTACTCGGGACAGTTGTACAATGAGCAGTTCTTC
TRBJ2-7 | TRBV18 | . | . | CASSPRRQENEQYF | TGTGCCAGCTCACCACGTAGACAGGAGAACGAGCAGTACTTC
TRBJ2-7 | TRBV20-1 | . | TRBD1 | CSAQDRRKYF | TGCAGTGCTCAGGACAGGAGAAAGTACTTC
TRBJ2-7 | TRBV28 | . | TRBD2 | CASRAGTRSTSPSYEQYF | TGTGCCAGCAGAGCCGGGACTAGATCCACATCTCCCTCCTACGAGCAGTACTTC
TRBJ2-5 | TRBV27 | . | TRBD2 | CASQNNGRVPGETQYF | TGTGCCAGCCAAAACAATGGGAGGGTACCAGGGGAGACCCAGTACTTC
TRBJ2-5 | TRBV5-1 | once | TRBD2 | CASSLEGRREGETQYF | TGCGCCAGCAGCTTGGAGGGAAGGCGGGAGGGCGAGACCCAGTACTTC
TRBJ1-5 | TRBV9 | . | . | CASSPGGGANNQPQHF | TGTGCCAGCAGCCCAGGCGGGGGAGCCAATAATCAGCCCCAGCATTTT
TRBJ2-2 | TRBV27 | . | . | CASSLLATNTGELFF | TGTGCCAGCAGTCTACTAGCTACGAACACCGGGGAGCTGTTTTTT
TRBJ2-7 | TRBV6-5 | . | TRBD1 | CASSYSTGVREQYF | TGTGCCAGCAGTTACTCGACAGGGGTCCGGGAGCAGTACTTC
TRBJ1-2 | TRBV5-1 | . | . | CASSNQGPPNYGYTF | TGCGCCAGCAGTAACCAGGGCCCCCCTAACTATGGCTACACCTTC